The rows below give T cell receptor beta chains drawn from one sample of a study of vaccination and CD4 T cells after COVID-19. Their cognate antigens are unknown. MiXCR, run by TCRdb on the PCR reads, gives a single entry per CDR3 protein. This sample carries roughly 13,000 distinct CDR3 sequences, approximately 50% of them seen once, and the ten largest clones take roughly 27%. Sequencing was carried out using CD4+ T cells from blood, cultured in vitro. Every receptor here comes from a human donor who had recovered from COVID-19. The CDR3 runs from the conserved cysteine through the conserved F or W. Each record gives: V gene, J gene, D gene, CDR3 length, clone size, CDR3 DNA, CDR3 protein. D genes are given only for firm matches. Where a row states a size, it is once, few, many or the class of an expanded clone; other rows omit it.

TRBV19,TRBJ2-6,.,13,.,TGTGCCAGCCACGCCTCTGGGGCCAACGTCCTGACTTTC,CASHASGANVLTF
TRBV11-2,TRBJ2-7,.,14,few,TGTGCCAGCAGCTTAGATGGTAGCGGATACGAGCAGTACTTC,CASSLDGSGYEQYF
TRBV29-1,TRBJ2-7,TRBD2,15,.,TGCAGCGTGTGGACTAGCGGGAGGAATTCGGAGGAGCAGTACTTC,CSVWTSGRNSEEQYF
TRBV6-1,TRBJ1-6,.,14,.,TGTGCCAGCAGTCCCGGGTATCAGAATTCACCCCTCCACTTT,CASSPGYQNSPLHF
TRBV7-9,TRBJ2-6,TRBD2,17,.,TGTGCCAGCAGCTTAGTTTGGGAGGGTTCCGGGGCCAACGTCCTGACTTTC,CASSLVWEGSGANVLTF
TRBV7-8,TRBJ1-5,.,15,.,TGTGCCAGCAGCTTATATGGCAGCTTCAATCAGCCCCAGCATTTT,CASSLYGSFNQPQHF
TRBV19,TRBJ1-5,TRBD1,13,.,TGTGCCAGTAGCTCGGACAGGGTCCAGCCCCAGCATTTT,CASSSDRVQPQHF
TRBV12-3/TRBV12-4,TRBJ1-2,.,13,.,TGTGCCAGCAGCCGCGACGGGGGGGATGGCTACACCTTC,CASSRDGGDGYTF
TRBV20-1,TRBJ1-5,TRBD1,14,few,TGCAGTGCTAACGGACAGGGGCAGGGCCAGCCCCAGCATTTT,CSANGQGQGQPQHF
TRBV20-1,TRBJ2-2,.,15,few,TGCAGTGCCCCCGACTTCAGCTCGAACACCGGGGAGCTGTTTTTT,CSAPDFSSNTGELFF
TRBV20-1,TRBJ1-1,.,15,.,TGCAGTGCTAGTGCCCCCGGTATACTGAACACTGAAGCTTTCTTT,CSASAPGILNTEAFF
TRBV6-5,TRBJ1-5,TRBD1,16,.,TGTGCCAGCAGTTACCCCCGGACAGGGAAGAGTCAGCCCCAGCATTTT,CASSYPRTGKSQPQHF
TRBV9,TRBJ1-3,.,14,.,TGTGCCAGCAGCGCTACAGGGTTAGCAGACACCATATATTTT,CASSATGLADTIYF
TRBV7-2,TRBJ2-1,.,15,.,TGTGCCAGCAGCTCACCGGGCCCCAGATACAATGAGCAGTTCTTC,CASSSPGPRYNEQFF
TRBV15,TRBJ2-3,TRBD2,14,.,TGTGCCACCTCTGGGCTAGCGGGACCAGATACGCAGTATTTT,CATSGLAGPDTQYF
TRBV11-3,TRBJ1-6,.,15,.,TGTGCCAGCAGCTTTGGAGAGAGGATAAATTCACCCCTCCACTTT,CASSFGERINSPLHF
TRBV24-1,TRBJ2-2,TRBD1,14,few,TGTGCCACCTCGGGACAGCCGAACACCGGGGAGCTGTTTTTT,CATSGQPNTGELFF
TRBV5-1,TRBJ2-5,.,14,.,TGCGCCAGCAGCTTCCGGGCCGACCAAGAGACCCAGTACTTC,CASSFRADQETQYF
TRBV20-1,TRBJ2-1,.,17,.,TGCAGTGTGCCCCAAATGAAGTCGGTGTCGGTCTACAATGAGCAGTTCTTC,CSVPQMKSVSVYNEQFF